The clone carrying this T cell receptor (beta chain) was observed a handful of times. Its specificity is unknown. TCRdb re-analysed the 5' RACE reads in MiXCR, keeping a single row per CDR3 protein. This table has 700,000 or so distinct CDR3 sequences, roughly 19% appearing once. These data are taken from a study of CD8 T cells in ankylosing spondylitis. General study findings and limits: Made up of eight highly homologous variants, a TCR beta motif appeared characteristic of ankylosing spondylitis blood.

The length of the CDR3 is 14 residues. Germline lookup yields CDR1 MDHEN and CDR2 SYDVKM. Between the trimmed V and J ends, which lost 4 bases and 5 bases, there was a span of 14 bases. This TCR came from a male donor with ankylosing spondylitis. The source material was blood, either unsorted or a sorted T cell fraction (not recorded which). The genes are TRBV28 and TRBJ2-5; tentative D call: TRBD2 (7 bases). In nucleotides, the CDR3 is TGTGCCAGCAGTTGGTCAGGGGAGGGGGAGACCCAGTACTTC. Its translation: CASSWSGEGETQYF.